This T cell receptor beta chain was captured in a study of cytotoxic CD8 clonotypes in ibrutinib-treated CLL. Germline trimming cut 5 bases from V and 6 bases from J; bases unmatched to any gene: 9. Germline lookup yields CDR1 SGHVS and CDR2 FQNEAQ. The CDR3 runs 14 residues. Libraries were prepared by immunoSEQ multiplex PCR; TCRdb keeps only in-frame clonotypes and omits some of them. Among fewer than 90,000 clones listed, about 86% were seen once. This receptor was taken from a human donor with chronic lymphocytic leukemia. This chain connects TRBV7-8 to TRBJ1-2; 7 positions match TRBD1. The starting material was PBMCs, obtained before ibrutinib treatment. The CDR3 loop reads CASSTTGTDHGYTF. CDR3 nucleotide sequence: TGTGCCAGCAGCACAACCGGGACAGACCATGGCTACACCTTC.